These T cell receptor beta chains were read from a single sample in a study of regulatory T cells in long-lasting Graves disease. TCRdb called the multiplex PCR reads again in MiXCR, with one record for every CDR3 protein. The table has about 460,000 distinct CDR3 sequences, 11% to 15% seen once. The same sample was also used in a study of T cells in Graves' hyperthyroidism and ophthalmopathy.

This specimen was peripheral blood mononuclear cells (PBMCs), taken at new diagnosis, from a patient treated with antithyroid drugs. The receptors shown here come from a woman between 45 and 65 years old with Graves disease. The conserved cysteine and the conserved F or W are not part of the CDR3 here.

V gene,J gene,CDR3 protein
TRBV19,TRBJ1-2,ASSRFSGSYGYT
TRBV25-1,TRBJ2-5,ASKFVEETQY
TRBV28,TRBJ2-1,ASSFTAGTSGSGAYNEQF
TRBV7-9,TRBJ2-3,ASSRDYRTDTQY
TRBV24-1,TRBJ2-7,ATGDPGQIYEQY
TRBV20-1,TRBJ2-1,SARTSGRGAYNEQF
TRBV20-1,TRBJ2-7,SARDRLIEQY
TRBV29-1,TRBJ2-5,SIDGGTKETQY
TRBV28,TRBJ2-7,ASFSDRDRVFFAYEQY
TRBV10-3,TRBJ2-3,AISPQQGRTYTDTQY